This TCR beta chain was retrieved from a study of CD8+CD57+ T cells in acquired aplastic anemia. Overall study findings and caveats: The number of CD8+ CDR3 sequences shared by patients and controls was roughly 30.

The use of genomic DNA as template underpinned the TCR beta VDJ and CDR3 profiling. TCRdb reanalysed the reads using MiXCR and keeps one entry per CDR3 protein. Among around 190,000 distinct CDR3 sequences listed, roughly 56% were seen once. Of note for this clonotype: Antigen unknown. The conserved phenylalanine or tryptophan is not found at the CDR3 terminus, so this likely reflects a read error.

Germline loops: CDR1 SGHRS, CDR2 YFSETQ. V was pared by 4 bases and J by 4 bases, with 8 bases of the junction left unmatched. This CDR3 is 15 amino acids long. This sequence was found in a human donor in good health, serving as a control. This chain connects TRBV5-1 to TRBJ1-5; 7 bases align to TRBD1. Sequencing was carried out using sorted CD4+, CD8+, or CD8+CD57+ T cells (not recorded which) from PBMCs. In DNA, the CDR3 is TGCGCCAGCAGCATCACAGGGGATCGAAATCAGCCCCAGCATTCT. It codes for CASSITGDRNQPQHS.